These 2 T cell receptor beta chains came from one sample sequenced in a study of T-cell reconstitution after alpha-beta-depleted transplantation in children. A TCRbeta library incorporating unique molecular identifiers was prepared. TCRdb used MiXCR to reprocess the PCR reads, holding one entry per CDR3 protein. The repertoire holds about 400,000 distinct CDR3 sequences, with approximately 20% as singletons. The sequences come from PBMCs from the stem cell graft donor, collected from the stem cell graft. The origin of the receptors is a human donor who donated a stem cell graft to a child with acute myeloid leukemia.

This clonotype was picked up a small number of times. The V gene is TRBV24-1, the J gene TRBJ2-5; 7 nucleotides line up with TRBD2. This CDR3 comprises 14 residues. The germline V gene encodes CDR1 KGHDR and CDR2 SFDVKD. The J segment lost 5 bases and the V segment lost 4 bases, leaving 6 bases of the junction unmatched. This CDR3 is CATSDGGSPETQYF. CDR3 nucleotide sequence: TGTGCCACCAGTGACGGCGGGAGTCCGGAGACCCAGTACTTC.

This clonotype was seen a few times. The chain has TRBV5-1 and TRBJ2-3, with 8 bases that match TRBD2. The CDR3 runs 15 residues. The germline V gene has CDR1 SGHRS and CDR2 YFSETQ. The junction had 8 bases not matched to a gene; V was cut back by 2 bases and J by 6 bases. CDR3 sequence (DNA): TGCGCCAGCAGCTTCACTAGCGGTGGAGGGGATACGCAGTATTTT. Protein: CASSFTSGGGDTQYF.